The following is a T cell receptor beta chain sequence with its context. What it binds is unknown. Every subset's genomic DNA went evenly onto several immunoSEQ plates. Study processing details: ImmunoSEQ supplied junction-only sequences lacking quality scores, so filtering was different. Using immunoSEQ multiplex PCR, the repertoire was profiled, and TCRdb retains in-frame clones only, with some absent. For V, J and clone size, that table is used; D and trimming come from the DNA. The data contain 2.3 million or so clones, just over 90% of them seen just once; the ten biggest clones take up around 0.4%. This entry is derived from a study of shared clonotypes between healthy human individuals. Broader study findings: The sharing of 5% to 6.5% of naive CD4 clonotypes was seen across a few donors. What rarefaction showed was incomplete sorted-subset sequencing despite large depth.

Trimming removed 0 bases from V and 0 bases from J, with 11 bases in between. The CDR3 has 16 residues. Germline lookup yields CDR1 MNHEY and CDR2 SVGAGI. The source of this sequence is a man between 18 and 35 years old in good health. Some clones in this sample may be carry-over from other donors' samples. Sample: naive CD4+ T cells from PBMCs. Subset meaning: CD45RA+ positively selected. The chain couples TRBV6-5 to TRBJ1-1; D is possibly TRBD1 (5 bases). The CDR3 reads CASSYSTGGVNTEAFF. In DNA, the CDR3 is TGTGCCAGCAGTTACTCAACCGGAGGGGTGAACACTGAAGCTTTCTTT.